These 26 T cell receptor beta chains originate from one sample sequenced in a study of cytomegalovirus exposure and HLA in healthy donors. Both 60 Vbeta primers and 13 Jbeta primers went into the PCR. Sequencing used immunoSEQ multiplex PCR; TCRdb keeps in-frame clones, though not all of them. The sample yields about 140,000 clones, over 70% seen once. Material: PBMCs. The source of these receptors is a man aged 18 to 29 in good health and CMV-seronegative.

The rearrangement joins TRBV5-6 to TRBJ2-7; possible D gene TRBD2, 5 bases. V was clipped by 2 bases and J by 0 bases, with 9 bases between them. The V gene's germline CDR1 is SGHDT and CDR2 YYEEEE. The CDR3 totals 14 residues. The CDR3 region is CASSFYTSSYEQYF. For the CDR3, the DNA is TGTGCCAGCAGCTTCTACACTAGCTCCTACGAGCAGTACTTC.

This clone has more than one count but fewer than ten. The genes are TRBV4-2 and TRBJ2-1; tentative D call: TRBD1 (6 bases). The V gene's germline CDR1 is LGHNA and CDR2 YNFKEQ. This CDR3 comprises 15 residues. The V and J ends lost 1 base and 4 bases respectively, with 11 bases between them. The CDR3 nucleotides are TGTGCCAGCAGCCAAGTTGAGGGGGAATACAATGAGCAGTTCTTC. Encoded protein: CASSQVEGEYNEQFF.

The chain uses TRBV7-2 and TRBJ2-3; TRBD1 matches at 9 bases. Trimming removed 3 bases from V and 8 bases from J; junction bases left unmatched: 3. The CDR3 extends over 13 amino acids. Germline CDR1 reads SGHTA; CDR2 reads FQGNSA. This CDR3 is CASSLGQGGTQYF. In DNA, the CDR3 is TGTGCCAGCAGCTTGGGACAGGGCGGTACGCAGTATTTT.

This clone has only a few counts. The CDR3, as DNA: TGCGCCAGCAGCACCGGACAGAATTCACCCCTCCACTTT. Translated, it gives CASSTGQNSPLHF. V usage is TRBV5-1 and J usage is TRBJ1-6; possibly TRBD1 for D (6 bases). CDR1 is SGHRS, CDR2 YFSETQ, per germline. The CDR3 has 13 residues. With 4 bases removed from V and 7 bases from J, the gap between germline ends came to 9 bases.

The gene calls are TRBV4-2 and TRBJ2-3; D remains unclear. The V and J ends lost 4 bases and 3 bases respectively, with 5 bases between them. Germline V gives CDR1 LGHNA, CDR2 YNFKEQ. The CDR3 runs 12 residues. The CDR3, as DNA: TGTGCCAGCAGCCGAGGAACAGATACGCAGTATTTT. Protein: CASSRGTDTQYF.

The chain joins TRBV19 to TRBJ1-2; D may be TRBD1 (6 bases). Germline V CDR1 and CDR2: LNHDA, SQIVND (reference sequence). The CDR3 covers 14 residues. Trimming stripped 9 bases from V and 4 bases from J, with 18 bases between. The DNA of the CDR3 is TGTGCCAGCGGGAGGGGGTTTAGTGGCTATGGCTACACCTTC. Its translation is CASGRGFSGYGYTF. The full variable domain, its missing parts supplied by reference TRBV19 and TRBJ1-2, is DGGITQSPKYLFRKEGQNVTLSCEQNLNHDAMYWYRQDPGQGLRLIYYSQIVNDFQKGDIAEGYSVSREKKESFPLTVTSAQKNPTAFYLCASGRGFSGYGYTFGSGTRLTVV.

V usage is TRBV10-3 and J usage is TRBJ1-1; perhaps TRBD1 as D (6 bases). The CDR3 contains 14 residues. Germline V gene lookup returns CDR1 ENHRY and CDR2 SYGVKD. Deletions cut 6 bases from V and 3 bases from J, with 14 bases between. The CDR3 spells CAIRAGTPYTEAFF. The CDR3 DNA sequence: TGTGCCATCAGGGCCGGGACACCATACACTGAAGCTTTCTTT.

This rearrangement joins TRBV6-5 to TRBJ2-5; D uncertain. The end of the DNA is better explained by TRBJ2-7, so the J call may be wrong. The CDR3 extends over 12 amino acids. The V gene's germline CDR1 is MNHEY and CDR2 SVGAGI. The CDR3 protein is CASSVSRNEQYF. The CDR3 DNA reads TGTGCCAGCAGTGTCTCTCGAAACGAGCAGTACTTC.

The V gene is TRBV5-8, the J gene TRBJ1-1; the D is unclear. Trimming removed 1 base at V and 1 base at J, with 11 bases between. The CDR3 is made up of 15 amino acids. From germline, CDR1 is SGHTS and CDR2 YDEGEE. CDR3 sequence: CASSLWGVSNTEAFF. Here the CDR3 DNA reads TGTGCCAGCAGCTTGTGGGGAGTGTCGAACACTGAAGCTTTCTTT. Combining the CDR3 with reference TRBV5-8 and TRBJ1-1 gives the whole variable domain EAGVTQSPTHLIKTRGQQATLRCSPISGHTSVYWYQQALGLGLQFLLWYDEGEERNRGNFPPRFSGRQFPNYSSELNVNALELEDSALYLCASSLWGVSNTEAFFGQGTRLTVV.

DNA for the CDR3: TGTGCCAGCAGCCGCCGAACGGGGGTTGACAATGAGCAGTTCTTC. Residues: CASSRRTGVDNEQFF. The V call is TRBV5-4, the J call TRBJ2-1, with D maybe TRBD2 (6 bases). CDR3 size: 15 residues. V lost 4 bases and J lost 5, with 16 bases in between. Germline V gene lookup returns CDR1 SGHNT and CDR2 YYREEE (reference sequence).

CDR3 protein: CASSPGTDSSPLHF. The DNA for the CDR3 is TGTGCCAGCAGTCCCGGGACTGATTCTTCACCCCTCCACTTT. The chain employs TRBV6-5 and TRBJ1-6; a possible D gene is TRBD1 (5 bases). The V end was cut by 5 bases, the J end by 9 bases, with 14 bases between. This CDR3 spans 14 amino acids. CDR1 is MNHEY, CDR2 SVGAGI, per germline.

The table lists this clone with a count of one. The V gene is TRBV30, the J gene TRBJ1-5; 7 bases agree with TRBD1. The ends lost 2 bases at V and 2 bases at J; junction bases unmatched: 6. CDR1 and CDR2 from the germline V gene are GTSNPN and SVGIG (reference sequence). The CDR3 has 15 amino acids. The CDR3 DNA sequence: TGTGCCTGGAGTAAGGGGGCGGGCGGCAATCAGCCCCAGCATTTT. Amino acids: CAWSKGAGGNQPQHF.

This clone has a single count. The CDR3 DNA sequence: TGTGCCAGCAGATTTATTCCCTCAGGGCTTGAAGCTTTCTTT. This encodes CASRFIPSGLEAFF. This rearrangement joins TRBV7-9 to TRBJ1-1; maybe TRBD1 (5 bases). Germline V gene sequence: CDR1 SEHNR, CDR2 FQNEAQ (reference sequence). The V gene lost 6 bases and the J gene lost 7 bases, with 18 bases spanning the gap. The CDR3 is 14 residues long.

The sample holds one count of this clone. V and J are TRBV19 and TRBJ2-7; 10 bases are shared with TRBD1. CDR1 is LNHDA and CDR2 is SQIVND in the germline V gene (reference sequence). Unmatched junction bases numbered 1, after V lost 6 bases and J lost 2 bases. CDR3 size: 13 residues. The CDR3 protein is CASRDRGTYEQYF. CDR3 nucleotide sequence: TGTGCCAGTAGGGACAGGGGGACCTACGAGCAGTACTTC.

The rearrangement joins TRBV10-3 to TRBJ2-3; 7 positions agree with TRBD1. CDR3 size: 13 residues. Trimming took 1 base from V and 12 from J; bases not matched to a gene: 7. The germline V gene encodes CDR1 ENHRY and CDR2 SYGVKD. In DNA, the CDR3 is TGTGCCATCAGTGAGTTGAAGGGGGCATTTCAGTATTTT. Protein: CAISELKGAFQYF.

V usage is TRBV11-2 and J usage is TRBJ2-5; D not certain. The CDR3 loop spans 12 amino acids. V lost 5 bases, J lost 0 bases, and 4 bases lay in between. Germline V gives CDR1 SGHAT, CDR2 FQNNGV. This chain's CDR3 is CASSPYQETQYF. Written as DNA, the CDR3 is TGTGCCAGCAGCCCGTACCAAGAGACCCAGTACTTC.

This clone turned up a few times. CDR3 sequence: CASSPRVMNTEAFF. The CDR3 nucleotides are TGTGCCAGCAGTCCCAGGGTCATGAACACTGAAGCTTTCTTT. The chain has TRBV6-5 and TRBJ1-1, with D tentatively TRBD1 (5 bases). The CDR3 loop spans 14 amino acids. Germline V lookup: CDR1 MNHEY, CDR2 SVGAGI. Trimming took off 5 bases at V and 0 bases at J, with 10 bases between the two ends.

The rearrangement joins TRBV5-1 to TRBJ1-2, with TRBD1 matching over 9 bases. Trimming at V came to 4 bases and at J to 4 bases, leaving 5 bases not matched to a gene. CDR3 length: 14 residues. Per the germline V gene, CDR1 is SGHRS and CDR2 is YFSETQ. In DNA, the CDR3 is TGCGCCAGCAGCCCCGGACAGGGGCCCTATGGCTACACCTTC. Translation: CASSPGQGPYGYTF. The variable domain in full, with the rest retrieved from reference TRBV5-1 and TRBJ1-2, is KAGVTQTPRYLIKTRGQQVTLSCSPISGHRSVSWYQQTPGQGLQFLFEYFSETQRNKGNFPGRFSGRQFSNSRSEMNVSTLELGDSALYLCASSPGQGPYGYTFGSGTRLTVV.

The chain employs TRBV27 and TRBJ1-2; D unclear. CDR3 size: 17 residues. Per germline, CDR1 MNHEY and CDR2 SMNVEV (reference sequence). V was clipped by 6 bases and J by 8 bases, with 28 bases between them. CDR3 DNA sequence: TGTGCCAGCAGGGATCGCGCCAGCACGGCCCGCGGTGGGGGCTACACCTTC. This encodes CASRDRASTARGGGYTF.

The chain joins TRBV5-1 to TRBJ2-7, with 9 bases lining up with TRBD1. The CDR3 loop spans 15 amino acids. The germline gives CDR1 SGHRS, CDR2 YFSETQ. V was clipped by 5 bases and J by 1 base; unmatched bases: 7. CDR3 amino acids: CASSLDRGFSYEQYF. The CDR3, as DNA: TGCGCCAGCAGTCTCGACAGGGGGTTTTCCTACGAGCAGTACTTC. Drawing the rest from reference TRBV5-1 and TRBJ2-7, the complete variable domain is KAGVTQTPRYLIKTRGQQVTLSCSPISGHRSVSWYQQTPGQGLQFLFEYFSETQRNKGNFPGRFSGRQFSNSRSEMNVSTLELGDSALYLCASSLDRGFSYEQYFGPGTRLTVT.

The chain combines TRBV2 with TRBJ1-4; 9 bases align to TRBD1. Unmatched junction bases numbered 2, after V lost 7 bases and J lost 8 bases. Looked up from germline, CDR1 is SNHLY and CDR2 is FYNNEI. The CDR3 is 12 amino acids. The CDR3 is CASTTGGEKLFF. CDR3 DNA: TGTGCCAGCACGACAGGGGGGGAAAAACTGTTTTTT.

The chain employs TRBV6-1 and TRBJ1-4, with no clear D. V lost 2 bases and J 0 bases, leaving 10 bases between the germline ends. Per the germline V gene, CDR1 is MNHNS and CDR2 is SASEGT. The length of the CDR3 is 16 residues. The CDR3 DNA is TGTGCCAGCAGTGAAAAGGAGGGCACAACTAATGAAAAACTGTTTTTT. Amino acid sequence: CASSEKEGTTNEKLFF.

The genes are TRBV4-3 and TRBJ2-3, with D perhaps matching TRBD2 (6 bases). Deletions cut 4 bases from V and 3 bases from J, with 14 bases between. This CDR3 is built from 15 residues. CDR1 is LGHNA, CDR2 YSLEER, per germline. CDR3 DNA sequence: TGCGCCAGCAGCCTAGGGACTTACCCAACAGATACGCAGTATTTT. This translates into CASSLGTYPTDTQYF.

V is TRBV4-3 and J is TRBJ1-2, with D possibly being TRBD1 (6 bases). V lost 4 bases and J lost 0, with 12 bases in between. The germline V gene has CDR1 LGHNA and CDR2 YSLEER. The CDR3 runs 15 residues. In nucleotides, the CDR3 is TGCGCCAGCAGCCTTACGGACAGCTCTAACTATGGCTACACCTTC. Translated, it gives CASSLTDSSNYGYTF.

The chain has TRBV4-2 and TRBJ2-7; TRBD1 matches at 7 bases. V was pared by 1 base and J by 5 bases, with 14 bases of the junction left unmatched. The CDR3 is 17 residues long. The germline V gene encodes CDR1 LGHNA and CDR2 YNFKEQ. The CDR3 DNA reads TGTGCCAGCAGCCAAGCCTCGCTGACAGGGACCGGGGACGAGCAGTACTTC. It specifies CASSQASLTGTGDEQYF.

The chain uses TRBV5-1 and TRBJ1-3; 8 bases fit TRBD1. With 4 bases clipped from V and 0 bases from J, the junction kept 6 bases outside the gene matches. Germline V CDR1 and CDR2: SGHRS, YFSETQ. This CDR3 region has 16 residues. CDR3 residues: CASSPNRGTSGNTIYF. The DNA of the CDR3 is TGCGCCAGCAGCCCCAACAGGGGGACCTCTGGAAACACCATATATTTT.